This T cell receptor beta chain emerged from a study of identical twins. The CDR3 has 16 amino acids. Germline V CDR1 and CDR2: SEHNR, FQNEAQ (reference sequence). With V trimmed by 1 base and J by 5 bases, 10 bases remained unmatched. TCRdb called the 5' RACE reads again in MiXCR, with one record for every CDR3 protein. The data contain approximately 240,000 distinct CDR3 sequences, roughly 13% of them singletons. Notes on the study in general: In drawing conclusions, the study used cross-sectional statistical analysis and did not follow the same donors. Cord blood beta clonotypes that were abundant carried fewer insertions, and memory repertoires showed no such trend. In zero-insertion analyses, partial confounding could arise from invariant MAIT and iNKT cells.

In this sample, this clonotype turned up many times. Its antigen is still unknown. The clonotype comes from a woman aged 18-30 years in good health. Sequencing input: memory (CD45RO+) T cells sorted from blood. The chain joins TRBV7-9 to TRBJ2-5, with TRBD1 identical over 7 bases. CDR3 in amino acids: CASSLVLDRLGETQYF. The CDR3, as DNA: TGTGCCAGCAGCTTAGTTTTGGACAGGCTAGGTGAGACCCAGTACTTC.